This T cell receptor (beta chain) was sequenced during a study of blood T cell repertoires in COVID-19. Study-wide background: Samples came from the United States, Italy and Spain, spanning acute and convalescent COVID-19.

The count of this clone is one. Germline V gene lookup returns CDR1 SGHTA and CDR2 FQGNSA. The ends lost 4 bases at V and 3 bases at J; junction bases unmatched: 7. The CDR3 consists of 15 residues. Original handling: Amplification with reference gene primers provided the estimates of nucleated cell counts. The method was immunoSEQ multiplex PCR; TCRdb's version includes in-frame clones alone and lacks a portion of them. V, J and clone size are those of that table, while D and trimming were read from the DNA. This table holds about 670,000 clones, about 87% found once. Material: peripheral blood. This chain uses TRBV7-2 with TRBJ2-7; 9 bases are a match to TRBD2. This receptor was obtained from a young woman with acute or convalescent COVID-19. CDR3 coding DNA: TGTGCCAGCAGCTCGAACGCGGGGGGGTACTACGAGCAGTACTTC. Encoded protein: CASSSNAGGYYEQYF.